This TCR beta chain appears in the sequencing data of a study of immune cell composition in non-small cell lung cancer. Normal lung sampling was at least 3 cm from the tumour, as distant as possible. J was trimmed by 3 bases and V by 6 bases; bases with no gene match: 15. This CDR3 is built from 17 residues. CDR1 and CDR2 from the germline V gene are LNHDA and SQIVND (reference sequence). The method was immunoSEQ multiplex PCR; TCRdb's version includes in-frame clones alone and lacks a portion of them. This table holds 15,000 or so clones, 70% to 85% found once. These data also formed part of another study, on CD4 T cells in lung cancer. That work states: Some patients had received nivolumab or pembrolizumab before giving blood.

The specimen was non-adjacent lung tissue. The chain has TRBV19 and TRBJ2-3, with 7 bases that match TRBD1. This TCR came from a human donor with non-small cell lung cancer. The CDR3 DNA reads TGTGCCAGTAGCCGCCATATTACGCAACAGGGGACAGATACGCAGTATTTT. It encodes CASSRHITQQGTDTQYF. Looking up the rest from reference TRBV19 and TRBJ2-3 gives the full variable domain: DGGITQSPKYLFRKEGQNVTLSCEQNLNHDAMYWYRQDPGQGLRLIYYSQIVNDFQKGDIAEGYSVSREKKESFPLTVTSAQKNPTAFYLCASSRHITQQGTDTQYFGPGTRLTVL.